This T cell receptor (beta chain) comes out of a study of neurological immune-mediated disorders. Points from the study as a whole: No expanded-clone CDR3 amino acid sequence recurred across subjects, suggesting private TCR-beta repertoires.

This clonotype was seen many times. Its antigen is unknown. The cDNA was synthesized by 5'RACE incorporating 10-nucleotide random UMIs. A single run covered 15-18 subjects with over 200 million TCR-beta sequences. TCRdb fed the 5' RACE reads into MiXCR, producing one record per CDR3 protein. Seen here are about 36,000 distinct CDR3 sequences, about a tenth observed once, and the top ten hold under 8.5%. PBMCs numbering 2 million and stored at -80 C yielded the unsorted libraries. This sequence was found in a woman aged 25-40 years with HTLV-1-associated myelopathy (HAM/TSP). The sequenced sample consisted of PBMCs.

The CDR3 region is CATQETLTYNSPLHF. CDR3 sequence (DNA): TGTGCCACTCAGGAGACACTAACCTATAATTCACCCCTCCACTTT. This sequence joins TRBV27 and TRBJ1-6; D gene uncertain. V lost 10 bases, J lost 2 bases, and 15 bases lay in between. The CDR3 totals 15 residues. CDR1 is MNHEY and CDR2 is SMNVEV in the germline V gene (reference sequence).